This T cell receptor beta chain was observed in a study of T-cell reconstitution after alpha-beta-depleted transplantation in children. A few counts support this clonotype. Unique molecular identifiers were incorporated during preparation of the TCRbeta library. One entry per CDR3 protein, called by TCRdb with MiXCR from the PCR reads. Of nearly 400,000 distinct CDR3 sequences listed, approximately 20% are singletons. This CDR3 has 14 amino acids. V lost 5 bases and J 4 bases, leaving 14 bases between the germline ends. The chain uses TRBV12-3 or TRBV12-4 and TRBJ1-2; D possibly corresponds to TRBD1 (5 bases). This specimen was PBMCs from the stem cell graft donor, taken from the stem cell graft. The TCR comes from a human donor who donated a stem cell graft to a child with acute myeloid leukemia. The DNA for the CDR3 is TGTGCCAGCAGTACCAGAGCAGGGCCCTATGGCTACACCTTC. It is translated as CASSTRAGPYGYTF.